These 15 T cell receptor beta chains came from one sample sequenced in a study of blood T cell repertoires in COVID-19 (dated by TCRdb to about 2020). The method behind the library was the immunoSEQ multiplex PCR assay. TCRdb carries this immuneACCESS record with in-frame sequences only. Its versions omit some clonotypes, under half of them owing to an unresolved V gene in the studies checked, with the rest unexplained. Counted in this sample were some 150,000 clones; about 90% of them appeared once. 9.5% to 13% of the sample is taken by the ten largest. Sequenced: peripheral blood. These TCRs come from an older woman with COVID-19, enrolled during active disease.

The chain combines TRBV29-1 with TRBJ2-7; 9 nucleotides line up with TRBD2. The CDR3 length is 15 residues. Germline values: CDR1 SQVTM, CDR2 ANQGSEA. V was pared by 4 bases and J by 0 bases, with 7 bases of the junction left unmatched. DNA of the CDR3: TGCAGCGTTGGTCCCATAGCGGGGGTCTCCTACGAGCAGTACTTC. This codes for CSVGPIAGVSYEQYF.

The J gene is TRBJ2-7, the V gene TRBV10-3, with 8 bases aligning to TRBD1. With V trimmed by 3 bases and J by 1 base, 2 bases remained unmatched. The CDR3 is 14 residues long. CDR1 and CDR2 (germline): ENHRY, SYGVKD. The CDR3 region has the DNA TGTGCCATCAGTGAAGGGACAGGATCCTACGAGCAGTACTTC. Translating it yields CAISEGTGSYEQYF.

This clone appeared once. This rearrangement joins TRBV14 to TRBJ1-4, with 8 bases matching TRBD1. The CDR3 covers 17 residues. J gave up 4 bases and V 0 bases, and 7 bases lay outside the gene matches. Germline V gene lookup returns CDR1 SGHDN and CDR2 FVKESK. The CDR3 nucleotides are TGTGCCAGCAGCCAAGAATTCCCGGGACAGGATAATGAAAAACTGTTTTTT. Its protein is CASSQEFPGQDNEKLFF.

The chain has TRBV7-3 and TRBJ1-1; 9 bases agree with TRBD1. Germline V CDR1 and CDR2: SGHTA, FQGTGA. This CDR3 is built from 14 residues. The V and J ends lost 5 bases and 5 bases, in that order; junction bases with no gene match: 6. The CDR3 bases are TGTGCCAGCAGCATCCTACAGGGGGCGACTGAAGCTTTCTTT. It is translated as CASSILQGATEAFF.

The J gene is TRBJ2-1, the V gene TRBV4-3, with 7 bases matching TRBD1. Germline V gene data show CDR1 as LGHNA and CDR2 as YSLEER. V lost 3 bases to trimming and J lost 8 bases; unmatched junction nucleotides: 10. This CDR3 comprises 15 residues. CDR3 nucleotide sequence: TGCGCCAGCAGCCAGGAAGACAGGGATAGGGATGAGCAGTTCTTC. This codes for CASSQEDRDRDEQFF.

This rearrangement joins TRBV3-1 (or the pseudogene TRBV3-2) to TRBJ2-2, with 8 bases lining up with TRBD2. Germline trimming cut 6 bases from V and 4 bases from J; bases unmatched to any gene: 4. CDR3 size: 14 residues. The germline V gene encodes CDR1 LGHDT and CDR2 YNNKEL (reference sequence). The CDR3 DNA sequence: TGTGCCAGCAGGGACGCGGGGGGCACCGGGGAGCTGTTTTTT. Amino acids: CASRDAGGTGELFF.

The chain has TRBV24-1 and TRBJ2-3; D not resolved. CDR1 KGHDR and CDR2 SFDVKD come from the germline V gene. Between the trimmed V and J ends, which lost 1 base and 1 base, there was a span of 11 bases. The CDR3 has 16 amino acids. CDR3 amino acids: CATSDFPRVGTDTQYF. The CDR3 DNA follows: TGTGCCACCAGTGATTTTCCTCGGGTCGGCACAGATACGCAGTATTTT.

This chain connects TRBV3-1 (or the pseudogene TRBV3-2) to TRBJ2-1, with 8 bases lining up with TRBD1. The CDR3 extends over 16 amino acids. The germline CDR1 and CDR2 sequences are LGHDT and YNNKEL (reference sequence). The ends lost 4 bases at V and 0 bases at J; junction bases unmatched: 5. The CDR3 DNA sequence: TGTGCCAGCAGCCGCAGGGGGCCTAGCTCCTACAATGAGCAGTTCTTC. This translates into CASSRRGPSSYNEQFF.

This chain links TRBV5-1 with TRBJ2-7; 7 bases align to TRBD2. The CDR3 is made up of 15 amino acids. Germline CDR1 reads SGHRS; CDR2 reads YFSETQ. V was pared by 0 bases and J by 3 bases, with 6 bases of the junction left unmatched. Written as DNA, the CDR3 is TGCGCCAGCAGCTTGGTCTCTAGCGGAGGCTACGAGCAGTACTTC. The encoded protein is CASSLVSSGGYEQYF. The variable domain in full, completed from reference TRBV5-1 and TRBJ2-7, reads KAGVTQTPRYLIKTRGQQVTLSCSPISGHRSVSWYQQTPGQGLQFLFEYFSETQRNKGNFPGRFSGRQFSNSRSEMNVSTLELGDSALYLCASSLVSSGGYEQYFGPGTRLTVT.

The gene calls are TRBV6-2 or TRBV6-3 and TRBJ2-7; D perhaps matches TRBD1 (6 bases). Germline loops: CDR1 MNHEY, CDR2 SVGEGT. This CDR3 region has 11 residues. The V end was cut by 5 bases, the J end by 5 bases, with 7 bases between. The CDR3 region is CASSRGNEQYF. Written as DNA, the CDR3 is TGTGCCAGCAGTAGGGGGAACGAGCAGTACTTC.

This chain joins TRBV24-1 and TRBJ2-3; D unclear. Trimming took off 3 bases at V and 0 bases at J, with 9 bases between the two ends. The CDR3 has 15 amino acids. Germline CDR1 reads KGHDR; CDR2 reads SFDVKD. Here the CDR3 DNA reads TGTGCCACCAGTGATATAGCAACTAGCACAGATACGCAGTATTTT. This translates into CATSDIATSTDTQYF.

The chain carries TRBV3-1 (or the pseudogene TRBV3-2) and TRBJ2-7; TRBD2 matches at 12 bases. Per germline, CDR1 LGHDT and CDR2 YNNKEL (reference sequence). The CDR3 runs 15 residues. Trimming at V came to 3 bases and at J to 7 bases, leaving 7 bases not matched to a gene. The CDR3 here is CASSHPTSGRWEQYF. The CDR3, as DNA: TGTGCCAGCAGCCACCCGACTAGCGGGAGATGGGAGCAGTACTTC.

The genes are TRBV24-1 and TRBJ1-5; 9 nucleotides line up with TRBD1. In germline, CDR1 is KGHDR, CDR2 SFDVKD. CDR3 length: 14 residues. V was clipped by 5 bases and J by 6 bases; unmatched bases: 4. CDR3 protein: CATSGDRGFQPQHF. The CDR3 region has the DNA TGTGCCACCAGTGGCGACAGGGGGTTTCAGCCCCAGCATTTT.

In nucleotides, the CDR3 is TGTGCCGTACTCACGACAGGGAAATCAACTGAAGCTTTCTTT. It yields the protein CAVLTTGKSTEAFF. The chain links TRBV27 to TRBJ1-1, with 7 bases lining up with TRBD1. Germline V gives CDR1 MNHEY, CDR2 SMNVEV (reference sequence). The CDR3 covers 14 residues. V lost 11 bases to trimming and J lost 5 bases; unmatched junction nucleotides: 14.

This clone was seen only once. V is TRBV19 and J is TRBJ2-7; possible D gene TRBD1, 5 bases. The CDR3 covers 13 residues. V lost 5 bases, J lost 0 bases, and 8 bases lay in between. Germline CDR1 is LNHDA and CDR2 is SQIVND (reference sequence). The CDR3 region is CASSPGFSYEQYF. CDR3 nucleotides: TGTGCCAGTAGTCCAGGGTTCTCCTACGAGCAGTACTTC.